This entry lists 10 T cell receptor beta chains sequenced from one sample in a study of blood T cell repertoires in COVID-19. Libraries were prepared by immunoSEQ multiplex PCR; TCRdb keeps only in-frame clonotypes and omits some of them. The sample lists a few hundred thousand clones, nearly 90% occurring once. The sequenced sample was peripheral blood. These receptors were collected from a middle-aged woman with COVID-19, enrolled during active disease.

The V gene is TRBV7-8, the J gene TRBJ1-5; D possibly corresponds to TRBD1 (6 bases). Germline loops: CDR1 SGHVS, CDR2 FQNEAQ. CDR3 length equals 13 residues. The V gene lost 5 bases and the J gene lost 11 bases, with 16 bases spanning the gap. CDR3 in amino acids: CASSQDSKGAQHF. The CDR3, as DNA: TGTGCCAGCAGCCAGGACAGCAAGGGGGCCCAGCATTTT.

The chain's CDR3 is CASSLRTEDVYGYTF. CDR3 nucleotide sequence: TGCGCCAGCAGCCTCAGGACAGAAGATGTCTATGGCTACACCTTC. The genes are TRBV5-1 and TRBJ1-2, with D possibly being TRBD1 (6 bases). V lost 4 bases, J lost 4 bases, and 17 bases lay in between. Germline loops: CDR1 SGHRS, CDR2 YFSETQ. The CDR3 totals 15 residues.

This chain joins TRBV2 and TRBJ1-5; no reliable D call. The germline V gene has CDR1 SNHLY and CDR2 FYNNEI. There are 15 residues in the CDR3. V was cut by 7 bases and J by 5 bases, with 18 bases left in between. This chain's CDR3 is CASTPREGWDQPQHF. The CDR3 coding sequence is TGTGCCAGCACCCCGAGGGAGGGCTGGGATCAGCCCCAGCATTTT.

The chain links TRBV18 to TRBJ1-2; no reliable D call. Germline V lookup: CDR1 KGHSH, CDR2 LQKENI. This CDR3 region has 14 residues. Trimming left V 0 bases short and J 2 bases short, with 7 bases between. CDR3 coding DNA: TGTGCCAGCTCACCACCGGCGGAAAACTATGGCTACACCTTC. Protein: CASSPPAENYGYTF.

This clone has more than one count but fewer than ten. CDR3: CASSYSKRGHQPQHF. For the CDR3, the DNA is TGTGCCAGCAGTTACTCGAAACGGGGTCATCAGCCCCAGCATTTT. This chain joins TRBV6-2 or TRBV6-3 and TRBJ1-5; D gene ambiguous. The CDR3 spans 15 residues. Per the germline V gene, CDR1 is MNHEY and CDR2 is SVGEGT. V lost 0 bases and J 5 bases, leaving 11 bases between the germline ends.

The V call is TRBV18, the J call TRBJ1-3, with a possible D match to TRBD1 (5 bases). This CDR3 spans 16 amino acids. Germline lookup yields CDR1 KGHSH and CDR2 LQKENI. V lost 4 bases and J 2 bases, leaving 15 bases between the germline ends. This chain's CDR3 is CASSLGGGKTGNTIYF. The CDR3 DNA reads TGTGCCAGCTCACTCGGGGGTGGCAAGACTGGAAACACCATATATTTT.

The chain couples TRBV6-1 to TRBJ2-7; D call uncertain. In germline, CDR1 is MNHNS, CDR2 SASEGT. The CDR3 is made up of 13 amino acids. V dropped 1 base and J dropped 3 bases, with 7 bases sitting between them. DNA for the CDR3: TGTGCCAGCAGTGAAGGAGTGATCTACGAGCAGTACTTC. Translated: CASSEGVIYEQYF.

V gene TRBV5-1 combines with J gene TRBJ1-2; D is possibly TRBD1 (5 bases). The CDR3 consists of 16 residues. Per germline, CDR1 SGHRS and CDR2 YFSETQ. Trimming removed 4 bases from V and 2 bases from J, with 18 bases in between. The CDR3 region is CASSPGFRQTNYGYTF. CDR3 bases: TGCGCCAGCAGCCCTGGTTTCCGACAGACAAACTATGGCTACACCTTC.

The chain combines TRBV4-3 with TRBJ2-2, with unresolved D. The CDR3 length is 14 residues. The germline V and J ends were trimmed by 1 base and 6 bases, with 9 bases remaining between them. Germline-derived CDR1 and CDR2 are LGHNA and YSLEER. The CDR3 DNA reads as TGCGCCAGCAGCCAAGGCTACTTCTCCGGGGAGCTGTTTTTT. Its protein is CASSQGYFSGELFF.

The chain links TRBV27 to TRBJ1-5; the D gene is possibly TRBD1 (5 bases). CDR1 and CDR2 from the germline V gene are MNHEY and SMNVEV (reference sequence). The CDR3 extends over 12 amino acids. V was shortened by 8 bases and J by 8 bases, with 13 bases between the two germline ends. The CDR3: CASGEGRKPQHF. DNA for the CDR3: TGTGCCAGCGGGGAGGGGCGTAAGCCCCAGCATTTT.